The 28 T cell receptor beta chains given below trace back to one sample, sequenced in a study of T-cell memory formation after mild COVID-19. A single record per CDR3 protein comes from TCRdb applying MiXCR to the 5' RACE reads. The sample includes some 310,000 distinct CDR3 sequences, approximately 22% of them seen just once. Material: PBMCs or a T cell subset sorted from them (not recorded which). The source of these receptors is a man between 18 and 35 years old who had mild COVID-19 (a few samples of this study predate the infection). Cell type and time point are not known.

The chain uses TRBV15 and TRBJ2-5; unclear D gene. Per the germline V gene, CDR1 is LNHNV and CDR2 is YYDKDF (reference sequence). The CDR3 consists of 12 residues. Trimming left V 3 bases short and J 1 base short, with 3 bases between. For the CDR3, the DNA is TGTGCCACCAGCAGGCGCCAAGAGACCCAGTACTTC. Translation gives CATSRRQETQYF. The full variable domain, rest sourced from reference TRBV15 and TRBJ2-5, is DAMVIQNPRYQVTQFGKPVTLSCSQTLNHNVMYWYQQKSSQAPKLLFHYYDKDFNNEADTPDNFQSRRPNTSFCFLDIRSPGLGDTAMYLCATSRRQETQYFGPGTRLLVL.

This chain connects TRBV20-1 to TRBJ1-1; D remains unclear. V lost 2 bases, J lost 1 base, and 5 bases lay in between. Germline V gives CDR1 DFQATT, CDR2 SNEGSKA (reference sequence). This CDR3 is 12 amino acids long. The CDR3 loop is CSARMGNTEAFF. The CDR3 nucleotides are TGCAGTGCTAGAATGGGGAACACTGAAGCTTTCTTT.

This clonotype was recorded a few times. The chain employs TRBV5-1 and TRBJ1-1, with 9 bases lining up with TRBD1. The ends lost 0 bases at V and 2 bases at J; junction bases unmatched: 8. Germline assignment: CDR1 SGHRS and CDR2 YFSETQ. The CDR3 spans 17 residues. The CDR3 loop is CASSLAGQGKRNTEAFF. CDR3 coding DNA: TGCGCCAGCAGCTTGGCCGGACAGGGGAAGAGAAACACTGAAGCTTTCTTT.

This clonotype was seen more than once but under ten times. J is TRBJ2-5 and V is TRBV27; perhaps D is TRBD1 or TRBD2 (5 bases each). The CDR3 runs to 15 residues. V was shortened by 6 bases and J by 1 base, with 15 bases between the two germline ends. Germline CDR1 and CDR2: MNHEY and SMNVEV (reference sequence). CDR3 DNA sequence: TGTGCCAGCAGCCCTTCGGGACGCATCCAAGAGACCCAGTACTTC. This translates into CASSPSGRIQETQYF.

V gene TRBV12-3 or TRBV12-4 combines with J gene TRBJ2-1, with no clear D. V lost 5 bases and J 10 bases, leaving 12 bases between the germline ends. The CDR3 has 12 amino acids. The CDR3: CASSQVSNEQFF. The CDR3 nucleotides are TGTGCCAGCAGTCAAGTCTCGAACGAGCAGTTCTTC.

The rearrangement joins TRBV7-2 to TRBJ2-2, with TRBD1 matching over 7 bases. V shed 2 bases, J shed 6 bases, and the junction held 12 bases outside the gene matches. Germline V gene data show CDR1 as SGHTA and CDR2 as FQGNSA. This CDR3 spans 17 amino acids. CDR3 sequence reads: CASSLSPWTGSAGELFF. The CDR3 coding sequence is TGTGCCAGCAGCTTAAGCCCCTGGACAGGATCCGCCGGGGAGCTGTTTTTT.

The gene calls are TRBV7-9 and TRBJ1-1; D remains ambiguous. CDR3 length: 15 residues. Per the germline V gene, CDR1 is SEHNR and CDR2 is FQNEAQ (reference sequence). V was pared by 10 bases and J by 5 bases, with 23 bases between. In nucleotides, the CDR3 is TGTGCCATCCAGAGGAGGGAGCGCGTAAGGACTGAAGCTTTCTTT. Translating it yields CAIQRRERVRTEAFF.

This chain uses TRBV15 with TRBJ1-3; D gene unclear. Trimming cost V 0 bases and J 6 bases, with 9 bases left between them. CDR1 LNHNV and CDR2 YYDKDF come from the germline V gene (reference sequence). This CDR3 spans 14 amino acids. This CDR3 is CATSRDKSANTIYF. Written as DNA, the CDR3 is TGTGCCACCAGCAGAGATAAGAGTGCAAACACCATATATTTT.

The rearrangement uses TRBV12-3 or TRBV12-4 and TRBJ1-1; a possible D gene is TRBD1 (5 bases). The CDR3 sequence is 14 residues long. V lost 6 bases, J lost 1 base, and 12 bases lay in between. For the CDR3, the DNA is TGTGCCAGCAGAGTGGGACGGACGAACACTGAAGCTTTCTTT. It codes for CASRVGRTNTEAFF.

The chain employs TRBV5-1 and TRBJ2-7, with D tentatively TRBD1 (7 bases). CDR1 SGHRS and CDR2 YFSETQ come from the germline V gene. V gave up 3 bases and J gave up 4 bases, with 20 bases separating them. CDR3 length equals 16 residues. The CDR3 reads CASSSNLGGQPYEQYF. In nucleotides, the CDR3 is TGCGCCAGCAGCTCCAACCTGGGGGGACAGCCGTACGAGCAGTACTTC.

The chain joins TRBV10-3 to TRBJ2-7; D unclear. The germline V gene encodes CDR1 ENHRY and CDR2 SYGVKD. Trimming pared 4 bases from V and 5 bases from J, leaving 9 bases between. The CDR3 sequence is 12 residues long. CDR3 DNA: TGTGCCATCAGTGGTGGTTCGGACGAGCAGTACTTC. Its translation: CAISGGSDEQYF.

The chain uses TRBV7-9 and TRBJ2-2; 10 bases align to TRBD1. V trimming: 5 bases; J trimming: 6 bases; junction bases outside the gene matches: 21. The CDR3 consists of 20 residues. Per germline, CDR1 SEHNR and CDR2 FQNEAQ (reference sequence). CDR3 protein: CASSPRAGTGVKFKPGELFF. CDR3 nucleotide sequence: TGTGCCAGCAGCCCCCGAGCCGGGACAGGGGTTAAATTCAAACCCGGGGAGCTGTTTTTT.

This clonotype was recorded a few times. The chain's CDR3 is CASSLGGAGQGRYEQYF. Here the CDR3 DNA reads TGCGCCAGCAGCTTGGGGGGAGCTGGACAGGGGCGGTACGAGCAGTACTTC. The genes are TRBV5-1 and TRBJ2-7; 9 bases line up with TRBD1. Losses at the gene ends were 0 bases for V and 4 bases for J; bases not matched to a gene: 11. CDR1 and CDR2 from the germline V gene are SGHRS and YFSETQ. The CDR3 is made up of 17 amino acids.

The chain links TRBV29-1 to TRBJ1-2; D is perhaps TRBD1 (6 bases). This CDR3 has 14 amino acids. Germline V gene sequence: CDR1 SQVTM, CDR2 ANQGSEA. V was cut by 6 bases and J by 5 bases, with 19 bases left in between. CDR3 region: CSVTDRETMYGYTF. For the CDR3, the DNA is TGCAGCGTGACGGACAGAGAGACTATGTATGGCTACACCTTC.

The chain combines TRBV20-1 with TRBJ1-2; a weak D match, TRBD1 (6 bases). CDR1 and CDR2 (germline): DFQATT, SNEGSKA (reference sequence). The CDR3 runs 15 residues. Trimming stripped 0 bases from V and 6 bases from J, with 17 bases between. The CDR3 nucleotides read TGCAGTGCTAGAGACCCCTCGGGACAATCGAATGGCTACACCTTC. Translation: CSARDPSGQSNGYTF.

CDR3 residues: CASRNTGATYNEQFF. CDR3 nucleotide sequence: TGTGCCAGCAGGAATACAGGGGCAACCTACAATGAGCAGTTCTTC. The rearrangement links TRBV6-2 or TRBV6-3 to TRBJ2-1, with 7 bases that match TRBD1. The trim removed 6 bases at V and 2 bases at J, leaving 7 bases unmatched. The germline V gene encodes CDR1 MNHEY and CDR2 SVGEGT. This CDR3 is built from 15 residues.

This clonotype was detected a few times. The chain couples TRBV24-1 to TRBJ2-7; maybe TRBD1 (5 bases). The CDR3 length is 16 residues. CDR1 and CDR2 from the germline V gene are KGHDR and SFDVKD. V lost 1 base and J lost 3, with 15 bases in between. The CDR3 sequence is CATSDFHNQGIYEQYF. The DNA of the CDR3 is TGTGCCACCAGTGATTTCCACAACCAGGGTATCTACGAGCAGTACTTC.

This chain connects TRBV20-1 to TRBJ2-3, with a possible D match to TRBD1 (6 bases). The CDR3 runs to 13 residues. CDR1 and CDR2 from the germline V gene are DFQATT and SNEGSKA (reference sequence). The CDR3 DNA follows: TGCAGCTGCCGAGAGGGGGGCACAGATACGCAGTATTTT. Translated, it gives CSCREGGTDTQYF.

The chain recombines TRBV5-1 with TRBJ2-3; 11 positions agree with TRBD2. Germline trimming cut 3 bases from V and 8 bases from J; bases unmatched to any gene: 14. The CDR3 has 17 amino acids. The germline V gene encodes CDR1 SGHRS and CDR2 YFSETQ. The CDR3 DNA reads TGCGCCAGCAGCTGGAACCTAGCGGGGGGTCCCTCCCCTACGCAGTATTTT. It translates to CASSWNLAGGPSPTQYF.

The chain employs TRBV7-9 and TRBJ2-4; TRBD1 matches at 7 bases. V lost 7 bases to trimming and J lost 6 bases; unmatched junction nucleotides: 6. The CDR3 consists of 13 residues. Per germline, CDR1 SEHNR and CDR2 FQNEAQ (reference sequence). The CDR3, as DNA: TGTGCCAGCACCTCGGGACAGCTAAACATTCAGTACTTC. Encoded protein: CASTSGQLNIQYF.

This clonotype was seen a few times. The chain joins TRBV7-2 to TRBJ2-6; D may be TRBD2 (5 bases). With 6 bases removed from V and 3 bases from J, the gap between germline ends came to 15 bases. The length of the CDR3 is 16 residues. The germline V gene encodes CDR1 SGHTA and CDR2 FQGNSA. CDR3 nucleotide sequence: TGTGCCAGCAGTCCTAGAGGGAGCGGTGGGGCCAACGTCCTGACTTTC. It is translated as CASSPRGSGGANVLTF.

CDR3 coding DNA: TGTGCCAGCAGTACACTGGGTTCTTATAATTCACCCCTCCACTTT. This sequence encodes CASSTLGSYNSPLHF. The V call is TRBV27, the J call TRBJ1-6, with unresolved D. Trimming stripped 5 bases from V and 4 bases from J, with 12 bases between. CDR1 is MNHEY and CDR2 is SMNVEV in the germline V gene (reference sequence). The CDR3 has 15 residues.

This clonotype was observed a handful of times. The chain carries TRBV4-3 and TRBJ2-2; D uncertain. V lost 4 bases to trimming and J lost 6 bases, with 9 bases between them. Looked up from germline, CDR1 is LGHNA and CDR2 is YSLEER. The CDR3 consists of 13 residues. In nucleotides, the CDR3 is TGCGCCAGCAGCCCTGGACGGCCCGGGGAGCTGTTTTTT. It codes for CASSPGRPGELFF.

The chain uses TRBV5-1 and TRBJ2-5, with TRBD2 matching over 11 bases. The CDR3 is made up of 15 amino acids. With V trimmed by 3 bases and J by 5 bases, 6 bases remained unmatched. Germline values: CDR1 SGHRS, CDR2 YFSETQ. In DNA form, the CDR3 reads TGCGCCAGCAGCTCCGGAGTAGCGGGGGGGGAGACCCAGTACTTC. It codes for CASSSGVAGGETQYF.

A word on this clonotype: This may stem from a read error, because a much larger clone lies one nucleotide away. The CDR3 region is CASSFTGDTQYF. In nucleotides, the CDR3 is TGTGCCAGCAGTTTTACAGGAGATACGCAGTATTTT. The gene calls are TRBV12-3 or TRBV12-4 and TRBJ2-3, with D possibly TRBD1 on 5 matching bases. Trimming took 3 bases from V and 5 from J, leaving 6 bases between them. This CDR3 is built from 12 residues.

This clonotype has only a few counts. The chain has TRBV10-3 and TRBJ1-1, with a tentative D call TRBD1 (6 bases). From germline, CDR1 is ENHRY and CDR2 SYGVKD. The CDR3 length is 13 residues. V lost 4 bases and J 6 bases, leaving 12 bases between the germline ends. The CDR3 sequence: CAISGPPGAEAFF. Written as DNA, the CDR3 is TGTGCCATCAGTGGGCCACCAGGGGCTGAAGCTTTCTTT.

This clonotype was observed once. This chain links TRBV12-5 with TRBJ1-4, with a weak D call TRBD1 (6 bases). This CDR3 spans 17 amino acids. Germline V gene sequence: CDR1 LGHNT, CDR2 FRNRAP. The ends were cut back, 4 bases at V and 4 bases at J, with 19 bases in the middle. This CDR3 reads CASGSTLRGNLNEKLFF. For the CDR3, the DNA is TGTGCTAGTGGTTCTACCCTGAGGGGGAACCTTAATGAAAAACTGTTTTTT.

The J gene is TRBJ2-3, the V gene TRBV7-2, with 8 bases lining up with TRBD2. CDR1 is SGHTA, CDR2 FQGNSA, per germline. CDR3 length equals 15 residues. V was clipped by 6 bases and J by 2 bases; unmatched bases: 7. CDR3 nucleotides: TGTGCCAGCAGTTTTCCTAGCGGGCCCACAGATACGCAGTATTTT. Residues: CASSFPSGPTDTQYF.